The sequence of this TCR beta chain was determined in a study of blood T cells in healthy people across ages. In the study overall: Per two T cells, template switching captured roughly one barcoded beta molecule.

This clonotype was seen only a few times. What it binds is not known. Findings and caveats of the study: In long-lived donors, naive CD4+ cell counts and diversity exceeded those of aged donors.

Using a J-beta primer mix together with a sample-barcoded 5' primer, a second PCR was run for roughly 6 to 11 cycles. Each cDNA molecule received a tag from a template-switch adaptor that had 12 random nucleotides. TCRdb reanalysed the 5' RACE reads using MiXCR and keeps one entry per CDR3 protein. In the table there are around 1.5 million distinct CDR3 sequences, roughly 32% of which are singletons. The CDR3 runs to 18 residues. CDR1 and CDR2 from the germline V gene are SGHVS and FQNEAQ. J gave up 2 bases and V 2 bases, and 14 bases lay outside the gene matches. The specimen sequenced was blood. This TCR was sampled from a woman aged 25-40 years in good health. This chain uses TRBV7-8 with TRBJ2-7, with 8 nucleotides matching TRBD1. CDR3 nucleotides: TGTGCCAGCAGCTTAAGGGACAGGTACACCACTACCGCCTACGAGCAGTACTTC. The encoded protein is CASSLRDRYTTTAYEQYF.